The 2 T cell receptor beta chains below come from one sample, sequenced in a study of neurological immune-mediated disorders. From the 5' RACE reads, TCRdb called clonotypes with MiXCR, one entry per CDR3 protein. The sample lists about 95,000 distinct CDR3 sequences, around 3.3% occurring once. Source material: PBMCs. The source is a woman under 30 with multiple sclerosis.

This clonotype was picked up a small number of times. V is TRBV5-1 and J is TRBJ2-2; 9 nucleotides match TRBD2. V lost 0 bases, J lost 3 bases, and 3 bases stayed unmatched. This CDR3 comprises 16 residues. Germline V CDR1 and CDR2: SGHRS, YFSETQ. CDR3 sequence reads: CASSLAGGGDTGELFF. The CDR3 nucleotides read TGCGCCAGCAGCTTGGCAGGCGGGGGGGACACCGGGGAGCTGTTTTTT. Using reference TRBV5-1 and TRBJ2-2 for the parts outside the CDR3, the full variable domain is KAGVTQTPRYLIKTRGQQVTLSCSPISGHRSVSWYQQTPGQGLQFLFEYFSETQRNKGNFPGRFSGRQFSNSRSEMNVSTLELGDSALYLCASSLAGGGDTGELFFGEGSRLTVL.

This clonotype came up many times. V gene TRBV5-4 combines with J gene TRBJ2-3; D possibly corresponds to TRBD2 (6 bases). Germline V gene sequence: CDR1 SGHNT, CDR2 YYREEE (reference sequence). Trimming took 0 bases from V and 4 from J, leaving 12 bases between them. The CDR3 spans 15 residues. CDR3 bases: TGTGCCAGCAGCTTGGCGGGGGACGTCTCAGATACGCAGTATTTT. Its protein product is CASSLAGDVSDTQYF.